Below, 26 T cell receptor beta chains from the same sample are listed, as sequenced in a study of beta chain features in type 1 diabetes. Every bit of the isolated RNA underwent reverse transcription, so sequencing read expressed TCRB transcripts. The table came from immunoSEQ multiplex PCR; TCRdb's copy has only in-frame clones and leaves some out. Of tens of thousands of clones listed, roughly 34% were seen once; the top ten hold 0.4% to 0.55%. Specimen: stem cell memory CD4+ T cells from blood. These TCRs come from a woman between 18 and 30 years old in good health.

This clone was picked up a small number of times. The chain has TRBV2 and TRBJ2-7; D might be TRBD1 (6 bases). The CDR3 runs to 13 residues. The germline V gene has CDR1 SNHLY and CDR2 FYNNEI. Trimming stripped 7 bases from V and 4 bases from J, with 14 bases between. The CDR3, as DNA: TGTGCCAGCATGCTCGGGACACAGTACGAGCAGTACTTC. This encodes CASMLGTQYEQYF.

This clone was counted a few times. V is TRBV28 and J is TRBJ1-2; the match to TRBD1 covers 8 bases. The CDR3 is made up of 15 amino acids. Trimming removed 4 bases from V and 5 bases from J; junction bases left unmatched: 9. Germline assignment: CDR1 MDHEN and CDR2 SYDVKM. The CDR3 loop reads CASSSTGTGGYGYTF. The CDR3 DNA reads as TGTGCCAGCAGTTCGACCGGGACAGGAGGGTATGGCTACACCTTC.

The genes are TRBV7-3 and TRBJ2-4; D unclear. Germline CDR1 reads SGHTA; CDR2 reads FQGTGA. The CDR3 length is 13 residues. The ends were cut back, 8 bases at V and 0 bases at J, with 8 bases in the middle. The CDR3 bases are TGTGCCAGCCGCGGCTTAGCCAAAAACATTCAGTACTTC. Its translation is CASRGLAKNIQYF.

The chain uses TRBV27 and TRBJ2-3; D might be TRBD2 (6 bases). This CDR3 region has 15 residues. V was clipped by 4 bases and J by 3 bases, with 14 bases between them. Germline V gene data show CDR1 as MNHEY and CDR2 as SMNVEV (reference sequence). The CDR3 DNA sequence: TGTGCCAGCAGTTCCCCCGGGGGAACGACAGATACGCAGTATTTT. Encoded protein: CASSSPGGTTDTQYF.

This clone was picked up a small number of times. V gene TRBV19 combines with J gene TRBJ2-5; a possible D gene is TRBD2 (6 bases). Between the trimmed V and J ends, which lost 3 bases and 0 bases, there was a span of 23 bases. Germline values: CDR1 LNHDA, CDR2 SQIVND (reference sequence). The CDR3 runs 19 residues. The CDR3 coding sequence is TGTGCCAGTAGTATTGGGCGAGGGAAAACTAGCTGGTACCAAGAGACCCAGTACTTC. Protein: CASSIGRGKTSWYQETQYF.

The V and J genes are TRBV19 and TRBJ1-5; possible D gene TRBD1, 6 bases. CDR1 LNHDA and CDR2 SQIVND come from the germline V gene (reference sequence). V shed 6 bases and J shed 4 bases, with 13 bases lying between them. This CDR3 has 14 residues. The CDR3 loop reads CASRYHRENQPQHF. CDR3 nucleotides: TGTGCCAGTAGATACCACAGGGAAAATCAGCCCCAGCATTTT.

This clone was observed a handful of times. The chain carries TRBV19 and TRBJ1-2; D perhaps matches TRBD1 (5 bases). Germline CDR1 LNHDA, CDR2 SQIVND (reference sequence). V dropped 5 bases and J dropped 5 bases, with 15 bases sitting between them. The CDR3 runs 14 residues. The CDR3 sequence: CASSRRAEAYGYTF. In DNA form, the CDR3 reads TGTGCCAGTAGTCGCAGGGCTGAAGCTTATGGCTACACCTTC.

CDR3 loop: CASSPGQRPDTQYF. The CDR3 DNA reads TGTGCCAGCAGCCCGGGACAGAGGCCAGATACGCAGTATTTT. The chain recombines TRBV5-5 with TRBJ2-3; TRBD1 aligns across 7 bases. This CDR3 contains 14 residues. With 4 bases clipped from V and 4 bases from J, the junction kept 6 bases outside the gene matches. The germline V gene encodes CDR1 SGHKS and CDR2 YYEKEE (reference sequence).

The chain joins TRBV2 to TRBJ2-7; TRBD2 aligns across 13 bases. V lost 7 bases to trimming and J lost 0 bases; unmatched junction nucleotides: 3. CDR1 and CDR2 from the germline V gene are SNHLY and FYNNEI. The CDR3 sequence is 15 residues long. CDR3 bases: TGTGCCAGCAAGGGGACTAGCGGGACCTCCTACGAGCAGTACTTC. As protein: CASKGTSGTSYEQYF.

This clone was seen a few times. This chain joins TRBV6-6 and TRBJ2-3, with 9 bases fitting TRBD2. The germline CDR1 and CDR2 sequences are MNHNY and SVGAGI (reference sequence). V lost 7 bases to trimming and J lost 0 bases; unmatched junction nucleotides: 8. CDR3 size: 16 residues. The CDR3 here is CASKDRAGGSTDTQYF. The CDR3 nucleotides read TGTGCCAGCAAAGATAGGGCGGGAGGGAGCACAGATACGCAGTATTTT.

This clone was observed a few times. J is TRBJ1-4 and V is TRBV4-3, with 8 bases matching TRBD1. Germline V gene lookup returns CDR1 LGHNA and CDR2 YSLEER. Losses at the gene ends were 1 base for V and 8 bases for J; bases not matched to a gene: 6. This CDR3 is built from 15 residues. The chain's CDR3 is CASSQAGTGQEKLFF. Written as DNA, the CDR3 is TGCGCCAGCAGCCAAGCCGGGACAGGCCAGGAAAAACTGTTTTTT.

This clone was found a few times. The chain uses TRBV27 and TRBJ1-5, with TRBD1 identical over 7 bases. The CDR3 runs to 16 residues. The ends lost 4 bases at V and 0 bases at J; junction bases unmatched: 6. Germline CDR1 MNHEY, CDR2 SMNVEV (reference sequence). The CDR3 bases are TGTGCCAGCAGTTCCCAACAGGGGTTTAGCAATCAGCCCCAGCATTTT. As protein: CASSSQQGFSNQPQHF.

V gene TRBV19 combines with J gene TRBJ2-6; D call uncertain. V gave up 5 bases and J gave up 0 bases, with 8 bases separating them. Per germline, CDR1 LNHDA and CDR2 SQIVND (reference sequence). CDR3 length: 15 residues. In DNA form, the CDR3 reads TGTGCCAGTAGTTTATGGCTCTCTGGGGCCAACGTCCTGACTTTC. The encoded protein is CASSLWLSGANVLTF.

This clone was observed once. The chain couples TRBV7-5 to TRBJ2-5; the listed D gene, TRBD2, was not tested against the DNA. TRBV7-5 is a pseudogene. This CDR3 region has 17 residues. CDR3 in DNA: TGTGCCAGAAGCTTAGAAAGACTAGCGGGGGATGGGGAGACCCAGTACTTC. It codes for CARSLERLAGDGETQYF.

This clone was seen a few times. The chain employs TRBV5-1 and TRBJ1-2, with D unresolved. Germline V lookup: CDR1 SGHRS, CDR2 YFSETQ. V was pared by 4 bases and J by 8 bases, with 18 bases between. This CDR3 is 14 amino acids long. CDR3 loop: CASSQTALTRGYTF. The CDR3 DNA is TGCGCCAGCAGCCAAACCGCCTTGACGAGGGGCTACACCTTC.

CDR3 DNA sequence: TGCAGCGTTGAAGCTAGCGGGAGAGCCCAAGTCATCTACGAGCAGTACTTC. Protein: CSVEASGRAQVIYEQYF. The chain has TRBV29-1 and TRBJ2-7; 10 bases fit TRBD2. Germline CDR1 reads SQVTM; CDR2 reads ANQGSEA. The V gene end was trimmed by 1 base and the J gene end by 3 bases; junction bases not matched to a gene: 12. This CDR3 contains 17 residues.

The chain uses TRBV6-1 and TRBJ2-6; a weak D match, TRBD2 (5 bases). Germline V CDR1 and CDR2: MNHNS, SASEGT. This CDR3 is 15 amino acids long. V shed 6 bases and J shed 4 bases, with 13 bases lying between them. CDR3 in DNA: TGTGCCAGCAGCCCCCTAGCATCGGGGGCCAACGTCCTGACTTTC. The encoded protein is CASSPLASGANVLTF.

This clone occurred many times. This chain links TRBV19 with TRBJ2-4, with TRBD1 identical over 9 bases. CDR1 is LNHDA, CDR2 SQIVND, per germline (reference sequence). CDR3 length: 14 amino acids. Trimming cost V 7 bases and J 9 bases; bases outside gene matches: 10. CDR3 sequence reads: CASNPDRGQGIQYF. CDR3 in DNA: TGTGCCAGTAACCCCGACAGGGGACAGGGCATTCAGTACTTC. Filled out from reference TRBV19 and TRBJ2-4, the complete variable domain reads DGGITQSPKYLFRKEGQNVTLSCEQNLNHDAMYWYRQDPGQGLRLIYYSQIVNDFQKGDIAEGYSVSREKKESFPLTVTSAQKNPTAFYLCASNPDRGQGIQYFGAGTRLSVL.

This clone was seen a few times. This chain connects TRBV6-5 to TRBJ1-2; 11 bases match TRBD1. This CDR3 has 12 amino acids. The germline V gene has CDR1 MNHEY and CDR2 SVGAGI. V lost 10 bases to trimming and J lost 7 bases; unmatched junction nucleotides: 5. The CDR3: CAIRTGGVGYTF. The CDR3 nucleotides read TGTGCCATCCGGACAGGGGGCGTTGGCTACACCTTC.

The rearrangement joins TRBV2 to TRBJ1-5; tentative D call: TRBD1 (5 bases). This CDR3 contains 14 residues. The V end lost 3 bases, the J end lost 4 bases, and 10 bases lay between the germline ends. Germline CDR1 is SNHLY and CDR2 is FYNNEI. The CDR3 DNA reads TGTGCCAGCAGTGAGGGGGGGGAGAATCAGCCCCAGCATTTT. This encodes CASSEGGENQPQHF.

This chain uses TRBV4-1 with TRBJ2-7; 12 nucleotides align to TRBD1. The CDR3 spans 15 residues. The V gene's germline CDR1 is MGHRA and CDR2 YSYEKL. Losses at the gene ends were 1 base for V and 7 bases for J; bases not matched to a gene: 5. CDR3 nucleotides: TGCGCCAGCAGCCAAGTGGGACAGGGGGCAGGGGAGCAGTACTTC. Translated, it gives CASSQVGQGAGEQYF.

This chain links TRBV5-1 with TRBJ2-6; possible D gene TRBD1, 5 bases. Per the germline V gene, CDR1 is SGHRS and CDR2 is YFSETQ. The CDR3 consists of 14 residues. V was pared by 4 bases and J by 0 bases, with 5 bases between. The CDR3 sequence: CASSDSSGANVLTF. The CDR3 DNA is TGCGCCAGCAGCGACAGCTCTGGGGCCAACGTCCTGACTTTC.

This clone has just a few counts. The chain joins TRBV19 to TRBJ2-5; 9 bases line up with TRBD2. Trimming took 3 bases from V and 1 from J; bases not matched to a gene: 6. Germline values: CDR1 LNHDA, CDR2 SQIVND (reference sequence). CDR3 length equals 16 residues. In DNA form, the CDR3 reads TGTGCCAGTAGTATCTCGGCGGGAGGGGCCCAAGAGACCCAGTACTTC. This encodes CASSISAGGAQETQYF.

The genes are TRBV11-2 and TRBJ2-2; 12 positions agree with TRBD2. This CDR3 comprises 16 residues. Per the germline V gene, CDR1 is SGHAT and CDR2 is FQNNGV. After removal of 3 bases from V and 4 bases from J, the junction contained 3 bases not matched to a gene. CDR3 bases: TGTGCCAGCAGCTTCCTAGCGGGGGGGTTCACCGGGGAGCTGTTTTTT. Encoded protein: CASSFLAGGFTGELFF. The full variable domain, its missing parts supplied by reference TRBV11-2 and TRBJ2-2, is EAGVAQSPRYKIIEKRQSVAFWCNPISGHATLYWYQQILGQGPKLLIQFQNNGVVDDSQLPKDRFSAERLKGVDSTLKIQPAKLEDSAVYLCASSFLAGGFTGELFFGEGSRLTVL.

This clone was found a few times. The chain is built from TRBV7-2 and TRBJ1-2; D is ambiguous. The CDR3 spans 12 residues. Germline loops: CDR1 SGHTA, CDR2 FQGNSA. Trimming took off 5 bases at V and 4 bases at J, with 8 bases between the two ends. The CDR3 here is CASSLGLYGYTF. For the CDR3, the DNA is TGTGCCAGCAGCCTCGGACTCTATGGCTACACCTTC.

This clone showed up just a few times. This sequence joins TRBV2 and TRBJ1-1; D gene ambiguous. CDR1 and CDR2 from the germline V gene are SNHLY and FYNNEI. Trimming stripped 2 bases from V and 5 bases from J, with 6 bases between. The CDR3 is 12 residues long. DNA of the CDR3: TGTGCCAGCAGTGAATTGGAGACTGAAGCTTTCTTT. The encoded protein is CASSELETEAFF. The full variable domain, completed using reference TRBV2 and TRBJ1-1, is EPEVTQTPSHQVTQMGQEVILRCVPISNHLYFYWYRQILGQKVEFLVSFYNNEISEKSEIFDDQFSVERPDGSNFTLKIRSTKLEDSAMYFCASSELETEAFFGQGTRLTVV.